This T cell receptor (beta chain) was sequenced in a study of T cell repertoires in cytomegalovirus infection. About the study: Both recently identified HLA-C-restricted and well-studied HLA-B-restricted CMV epitopes were used in the study. Evidence of both CMV infection and a matching HLA type came from public TCR beta signatures.

Whole-study findings and limits: Cumulative frequency of public TCR beta families picked out carriers of CMV plus the relevant HLA. The study found HLA-C-restricted CMV-specific TCR beta clonotypes dominating the ex vivo response.

MiXCR was run by TCRdb on the reads, yielding one entry per CDR3 protein. The table has approximately 990,000 distinct CDR3 sequences, about a third seen once. Trimming removed 5 bases from V and 4 bases from J; junction bases left unmatched: 10. The CDR3 is 15 amino acids. Germline V gives CDR1 MNHNY, CDR2 SVGAGI (reference sequence). As to this clonotype: Its antigen is undetermined.

The input for sequencing was cultured CD8+ T cells from PBMCs, taken from culture after CMV antigen stimulation. This clonotype was obtained from a human donor in good health (CMV status not recorded). Some clones in this sample may be carry-over from other donors' samples. The chain carries TRBV6-6 and TRBJ1-2; 7 nucleotides match TRBD1. CDR3 protein: CASSGEGQRAYGYTF. As DNA, the CDR3 is TGTGCCAGCAGTGGGGAGGGACAGAGAGCCTATGGCTACACCTTC.